Listed below are T cell receptor beta chains from one sample, sequenced in a study of human T cells and chemical hapten exposure. TCRdb re-analysed the RACE reads in MiXCR, keeping a single row per CDR3 protein. The table shows approximately 160,000 distinct CDR3 sequences, with about 30% occurring only once. The sample in question was whole blood, obtained in connection with sensitization to the hapten diphenylcyclopropenone (DPC). The receptors stem from a woman aged 18-29 years with alopecia areata. Some clones in this sample may be carry-over from other donors' samples. CDR3s leave out the opening cysteine and the closing phenylalanine or tryptophan. Fields, in order: V gene, D gene, J gene, CDR3 protein. D genes are given only for firm matches.

TRBV4-1	.	TRBJ2-2	ASSQREVGELF
TRBV12-3/TRBV12-4	TRBD1	TRBJ1-6	ASSFSLGGPQNSPLH
TRBV7-2	.	TRBJ1-4	ASSTYPAGEGEKLF
TRBV12-3/TRBV12-4	TRBD2	TRBJ2-7	ASSSPGLAGHYEQY
TRBV5-1	.	TRBJ1-2	ASSLDGTQGYGYT
TRBV27	TRBD2	TRBJ2-5	ASSNSGGRQETQY
TRBV9	.	TRBJ2-4	ASSVTDGLAKNIQY
TRBV11-3	.	TRBJ2-2	ASSIGDTGELF
TRBV20-1	.	TRBJ2-7	SAGGNRGSYEQY
TRBV7-9	.	TRBJ2-3	ASSPEVSVYGRDTQY
TRBV6-5	TRBD2	TRBJ2-7	ASSLTSGAPYEQY
TRBV9	TRBD1	TRBJ2-2	ASNRDSRGELF
TRBV27	.	TRBJ2-5	ASSPVRGRETQY
TRBV4-2	.	TRBJ2-1	ASSQVAGRATNEQF
TRBV11-2	.	TRBJ2-3	ASSTRATRSTDTQY
TRBV9	.	TRBJ2-7	ASSVGGRGEQY
TRBV9	.	TRBJ2-1	ASEAGSSYNEQF
TRBV7-2	.	TRBJ2-3	ASSLASGFTDTQY
TRBV10-3	.	TRBJ1-6	AVRDGNSPLH
TRBV12-3/TRBV12-4	.	TRBJ2-1	ASRKGEGGSYNEQF
TRBV2	TRBD2	TRBJ2-3	AHPRERGVVDTQY
TRBV6-2/TRBV6-3	TRBD2	TRBJ2-1	ASTLAGSYNEQF
TRBV20-1	.	TRBJ2-7	SAREQGLEDEQY
TRBV11-3	.	TRBJ2-3	ASSLSPGDTQY
TRBV20-1	TRBD1	TRBJ1-5	STGGRGNQPQH
TRBV29-1	.	TRBJ1-2	SAEGRTNYGYT
TRBV6-2/TRBV6-3	.	TRBJ1-2	ASSYSMGAIGYT
TRBV6-5	.	TRBJ2-7	ASSPVGSSYEQY
TRBV3-2	.	TRBJ2-1	ASSQSENEQF
TRBV20-1	TRBD2	TRBJ2-7	SARGTSGGRYEQY